The 17 T cell receptor beta chains in this list originate from one sample, sequenced in a study of T cell responses to AZD1222 COVID-19 vaccine (dated by TCRdb to the early 2020s). Taken with the paper, the label for time point translates to: baseline before first vaccination. To prepare the library, the immunoSEQ multiplex PCR assay was applied. Drawn from immuneACCESS, this table holds only the in-frame rearrangements with V and J called that TCRdb kept. Clones are partly lost; checked studies trace under half to an unresolved V gene and leave the rest unexplained. In this sample the table shows around 97,000 clones, roughly 91% of which occur a single time. The ten largest account for about 50% of the sample. Here the sequenced sample was peripheral blood, taken on day 0 of AZD1222 vaccination. Source of these receptors: an adult in good health.

The V and J genes are TRBV9 and TRBJ1-2, with no clear D. V gave up 5 bases and J gave up 1 base, with 6 bases separating them. The CDR3 has 12 amino acids. Germline V gene lookup returns CDR1 SGDLS and CDR2 YYNGEE. The CDR3 DNA reads as TGTGCCAGCAGAAGCGGTAACTATGGCTACACCTTC. It translates to CASRSGNYGYTF.

This clone occurred a few times. This chain joins TRBV4-1 and TRBJ1-5; the D gene is possibly TRBD1 (6 bases). Deletions cut 3 bases from V and 2 bases from J, with 17 bases between. The CDR3 spans 17 residues. Looked up from germline, CDR1 is MGHRA and CDR2 is YSYEKL. The CDR3 nucleotides are TGCGCCAGCAGCCAGATACAGGGTGAGGGAGGCAATCAGCCCCAGCATTTT. This sequence encodes CASSQIQGEGGNQPQHF.

This chain connects TRBV3-1 (or the pseudogene TRBV3-2) to TRBJ1-4; the D gene is possibly TRBD1 (5 bases). The V end was cut by 3 bases, the J end by 8 bases, with 13 bases between. The CDR3 runs to 14 residues. The germline gives CDR1 LGHDT, CDR2 YNNKEL (reference sequence). The DNA for the CDR3 is TGTGCCAGCAGCCATAGAGGGGCACAAGAAAAACTGTTTTTT. This gives the protein CASSHRGAQEKLFF.

CDR3 in amino acids: CASSQDRELANEQFF. The CDR3 coding sequence is TGCGCCAGCAGCCAAGATCGGGAGCTAGCCAATGAGCAGTTCTTC. The chain recombines TRBV4-3 with TRBJ2-1, with D possibly TRBD2 on 6 matching bases. Germline V gene lookup returns CDR1 LGHNA and CDR2 YSLEER. This CDR3 spans 15 amino acids. The V end lost 0 bases, the J end lost 6 bases, and 12 bases lay between the germline ends.

V is TRBV19 and J is TRBJ1-3, with D tentatively TRBD1 (5 bases). Trimming removed 1 base at V and 0 bases at J, with 16 bases between. Germline V lookup: CDR1 LNHDA, CDR2 SQIVND (reference sequence). The CDR3 sequence is 18 residues long. The CDR3 loop reads CASSIVGGRRLSGNTIYF. CDR3 DNA: TGTGCCAGTAGTATAGTCGGGGGAAGAAGACTCTCTGGAAACACCATATATTTT.

This clone has a handful of counts. CDR3 amino acids: CASSQDSTEYEQYF. The CDR3 DNA is TGTGCCAGCAGCCAAGATTCAACAGAGTACGAGCAGTACTTC. The chain carries TRBV14 and TRBJ2-7; D is uncertain. This CDR3 has 14 residues. The V end lost 0 bases, the J end lost 4 bases, and 10 bases lay between the germline ends. CDR1 is SGHDN and CDR2 is FVKESK in the germline V gene.

The chain uses TRBV5-1 and TRBJ2-7, with D tentatively TRBD2 (5 bases). The CDR3 runs 14 residues. The germline gives CDR1 SGHRS, CDR2 YFSETQ. Trimming left V 2 bases short and J 6 bases short, with 15 bases between. In DNA, the CDR3 is TGCGCCAGCAGCTTCACGCGTGGCGGGCCCGAGCAGTACTTC. Amino acid sequence: CASSFTRGGPEQYF.

The chain carries TRBV24-1 and TRBJ2-1; 11 positions match TRBD2. V lost 3 bases and J lost 3; bases outside the gene matches: 6. The germline V gene encodes CDR1 KGHDR and CDR2 SFDVKD. The CDR3 totals 17 residues. CDR3 amino acids: CATSDSPGTSGYNEQFF. The CDR3 DNA sequence: TGTGCCACCAGTGATAGCCCCGGGACTAGCGGCTACAATGAGCAGTTCTTC.

Concerning this clone: This same CDR3 is encoded by further DNA sequences in the sample. The rearrangement joins TRBV5-4 to TRBJ2-7; no clear D gene. This CDR3 is 14 amino acids long. Germline V gives CDR1 SGHNT, CDR2 YYREEE (reference sequence). Trimming shortened V by 5 bases and J by 4 bases, and 16 bases separated the two germline ends. The CDR3 DNA reads TGTGCCAGCAGTCCGGAACTTGGTGTATACGAGCAGTACTTC. Translation gives CASSPELGVYEQYF.

The chain combines TRBV5-6 with TRBJ2-3, with D maybe TRBD2 (6 bases). V was clipped by 6 bases and J by 11 bases, with 16 bases between them. The germline V gene has CDR1 SGHDT and CDR2 YYEEEE. There are 12 residues in the CDR3. CDR3 sequence: CASTLGGGGQYF. In DNA, the CDR3 is TGTGCCAGCACCCTGGGGGGAGGAGGGCAGTATTTT. The full variable domain, in which reference TRBV5-6 and TRBJ2-3 provide the parts outside the CDR3, is DAGVTQSPTHLIKTRGQQVTLRCSPKSGHDTVSWYQQALGQGPQFIFQYYEEEERQRGNFPDRFSGHQFPNYSSELNVNALLLGDSALYLCASTLGGGGQYFGPGTRLTVL.

The genes are TRBV30 and TRBJ2-1, with 9 bases lining up with TRBD1. The CDR3 is 16 residues long. Trimming cost V 7 bases and J 4 bases; bases outside gene matches: 14. Per germline, CDR1 GTSNPN and CDR2 SVGIG (reference sequence). The CDR3 bases are TGTGCCTTACAGGGGGCCCCCCCCCTTAGATACAATGAGCAGTTCTTC. It translates to CALQGAPPLRYNEQFF.

This clone was recorded only once. The gene calls are TRBV6-2 or TRBV6-3 and TRBJ2-1, with D maybe TRBD2 (6 bases). From germline, CDR1 is MNHEY and CDR2 SVGEGT. The V end was cut by 3 bases, the J end by 2 bases, with 11 bases between. The CDR3 consists of 15 residues. Here the CDR3 reads CASSYFGGTYNEQFF. CDR3 DNA: TGTGCCAGCAGTTATTTCGGGGGAACCTACAATGAGCAGTTCTTC.

The chain uses TRBV11-2 and TRBJ2-3; D unresolved. The CDR3 contains 13 residues. From germline, CDR1 is SGHAT and CDR2 FQNNGV. Trimming took 6 bases from V and 7 from J, leaving 14 bases between them. This chain's CDR3 is CASSMKGYHTQYF. The CDR3 bases are TGTGCCAGCAGTATGAAAGGGTACCATACGCAGTATTTT.

The CDR3 protein is CASSSPWTVPDTQYF. As DNA, the CDR3 is TGCGCCAGCAGCTCCCCCTGGACCGTGCCTGATACGCAGTATTTT. The chain couples TRBV4-1 to TRBJ2-3; D gene unclear. CDR1 MGHRA and CDR2 YSYEKL come from the germline V gene. With 5 bases removed from V and 6 bases from J, the gap between germline ends came to 18 bases. The length of the CDR3 is 15 residues.

The chain has TRBV29-1 and TRBJ2-3; D may be TRBD1 (6 bases). The CDR3 is 13 amino acids. The germline V gene has CDR1 SQVTM and CDR2 ANQGSEA. V lost 3 bases to trimming and J lost 4 bases, with 11 bases between them. CDR3 sequence (DNA): TGCAGCGTTGAGGTGGGGGCCGCAGATACGCAGTATTTT. Its translation: CSVEVGAADTQYF.

This chain connects TRBV7-7 to TRBJ1-4; TRBD1 agrees at 9 bases. V shed 5 bases, J shed 5 bases, and the junction held 3 bases outside the gene matches. This CDR3 has 14 residues. CDR1 is SSHAT and CDR2 is FNYEAQ in the germline V gene (reference sequence). This chain's CDR3 is CASSPGQGNEKLFF. CDR3 bases: TGTGCCAGCAGCCCCGGACAGGGGAATGAAAAACTGTTTTTT. Using reference TRBV7-7 and TRBJ1-4 for the parts outside the CDR3, the full variable domain is GAGVSQSPRYKVTKRGQDVTLRCDPISSHATLYWYQQALGQGPEFLTYFNYEAQPDKSGLPSDRFSAERPEGSISTLTIQRTEQRDSAMYRCASSPGQGNEKLFFGSGTQLSVL.

The chain is built from TRBV7-9 and TRBJ2-7, with 7 bases identical to TRBD2. This CDR3 spans 14 amino acids. Germline assignment: CDR1 SEHNR and CDR2 FQNEAQ (reference sequence). Unmatched junction bases numbered 7, after V lost 4 bases and J lost 4 bases. The CDR3 loop reads CASSSGDYGYEQYF. The CDR3 nucleotides read TGTGCCAGCAGCTCCGGGGACTATGGATACGAGCAGTACTTC.